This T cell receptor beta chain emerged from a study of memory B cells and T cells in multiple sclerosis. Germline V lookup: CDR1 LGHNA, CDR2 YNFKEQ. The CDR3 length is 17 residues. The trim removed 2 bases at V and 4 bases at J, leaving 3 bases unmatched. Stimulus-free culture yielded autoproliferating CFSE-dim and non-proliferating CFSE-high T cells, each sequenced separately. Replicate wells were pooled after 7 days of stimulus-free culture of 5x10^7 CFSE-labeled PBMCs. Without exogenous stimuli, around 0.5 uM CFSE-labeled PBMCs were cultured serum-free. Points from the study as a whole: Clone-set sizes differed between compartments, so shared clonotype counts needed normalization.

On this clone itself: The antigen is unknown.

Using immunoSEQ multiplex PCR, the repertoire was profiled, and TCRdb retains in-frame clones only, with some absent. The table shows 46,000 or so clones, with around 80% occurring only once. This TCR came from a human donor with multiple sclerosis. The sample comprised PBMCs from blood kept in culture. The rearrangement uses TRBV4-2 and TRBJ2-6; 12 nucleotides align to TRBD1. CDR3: CASSQPGQGAGANVLTF. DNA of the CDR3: TGTGCCAGCAGCCAACCGGGACAGGGGGCCGGGGCCAACGTCCTGACTTTC.